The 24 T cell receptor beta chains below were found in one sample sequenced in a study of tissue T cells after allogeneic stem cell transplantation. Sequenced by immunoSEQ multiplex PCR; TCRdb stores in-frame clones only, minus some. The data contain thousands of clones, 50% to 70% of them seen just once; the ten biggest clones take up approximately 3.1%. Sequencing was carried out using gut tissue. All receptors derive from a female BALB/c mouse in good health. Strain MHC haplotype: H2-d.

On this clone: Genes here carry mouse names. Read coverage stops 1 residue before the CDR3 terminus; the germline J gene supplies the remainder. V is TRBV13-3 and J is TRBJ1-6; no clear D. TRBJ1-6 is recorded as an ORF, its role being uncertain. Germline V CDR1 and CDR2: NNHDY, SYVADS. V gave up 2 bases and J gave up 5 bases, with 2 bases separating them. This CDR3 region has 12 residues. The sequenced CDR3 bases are TGTGCCAGCAGTGAAAATAATTCGCCCCTCTAC. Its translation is CASSENNSPLY. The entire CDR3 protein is CASSENNSPLYF.

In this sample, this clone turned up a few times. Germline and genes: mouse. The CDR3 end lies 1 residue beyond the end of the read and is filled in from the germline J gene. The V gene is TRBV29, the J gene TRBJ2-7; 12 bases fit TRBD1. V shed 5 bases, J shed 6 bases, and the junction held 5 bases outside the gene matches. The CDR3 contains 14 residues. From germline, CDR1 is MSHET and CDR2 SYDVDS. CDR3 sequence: CASSRRDRGPEQYF. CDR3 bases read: TGTGCTAGCAGTCGCCGGGACAGGGGGCCTGAACAGTAC.

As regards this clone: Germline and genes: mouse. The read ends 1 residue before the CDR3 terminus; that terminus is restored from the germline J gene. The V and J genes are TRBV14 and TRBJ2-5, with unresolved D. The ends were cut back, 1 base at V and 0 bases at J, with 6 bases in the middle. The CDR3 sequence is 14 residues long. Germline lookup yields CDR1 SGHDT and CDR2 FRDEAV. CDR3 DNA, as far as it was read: TGTGCCAGCAGTTTCGGTAGCAACCAAGACACCCAGTAC. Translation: CASSFGSNQDTQY. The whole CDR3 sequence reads CASSFGSNQDTQYF.

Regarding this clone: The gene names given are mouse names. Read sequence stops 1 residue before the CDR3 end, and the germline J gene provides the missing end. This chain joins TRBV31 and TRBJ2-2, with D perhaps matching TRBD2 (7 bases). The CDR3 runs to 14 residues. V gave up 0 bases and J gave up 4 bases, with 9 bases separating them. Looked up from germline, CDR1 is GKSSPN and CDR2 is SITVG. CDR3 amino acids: CAWSLGGTTGQLYF. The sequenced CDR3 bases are TGTGCCTGGAGTCTGGGGGGCACCACCGGGCAGCTCTAC.

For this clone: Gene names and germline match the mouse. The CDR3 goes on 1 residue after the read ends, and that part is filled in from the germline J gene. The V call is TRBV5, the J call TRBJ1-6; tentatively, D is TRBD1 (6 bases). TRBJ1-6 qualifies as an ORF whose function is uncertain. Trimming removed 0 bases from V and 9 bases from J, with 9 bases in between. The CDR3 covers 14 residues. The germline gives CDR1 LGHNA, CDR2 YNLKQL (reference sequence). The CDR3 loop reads CASSQDRGASPLYF. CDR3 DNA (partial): TGTGCCAGCAGCCAAGATCGGGGGGCTTCGCCCCTCTAC.

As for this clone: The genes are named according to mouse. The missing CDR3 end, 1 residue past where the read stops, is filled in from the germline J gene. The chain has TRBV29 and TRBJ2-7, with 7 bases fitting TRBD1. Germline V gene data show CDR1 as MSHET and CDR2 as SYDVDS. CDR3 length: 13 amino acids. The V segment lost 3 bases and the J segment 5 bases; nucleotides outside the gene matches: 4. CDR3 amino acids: CASSFPQGNEQYF. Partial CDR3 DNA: TGTGCTAGCAGTTTCCCACAGGGGAATGAACAGTAC.

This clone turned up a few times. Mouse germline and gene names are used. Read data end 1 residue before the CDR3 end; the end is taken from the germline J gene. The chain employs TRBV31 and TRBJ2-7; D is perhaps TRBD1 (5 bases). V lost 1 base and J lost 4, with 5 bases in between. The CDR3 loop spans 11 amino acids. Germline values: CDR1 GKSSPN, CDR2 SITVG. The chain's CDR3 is CAWSRQYEQYF. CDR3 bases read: TGTGCCTGGAGTCGACAGTATGAACAGTAC.

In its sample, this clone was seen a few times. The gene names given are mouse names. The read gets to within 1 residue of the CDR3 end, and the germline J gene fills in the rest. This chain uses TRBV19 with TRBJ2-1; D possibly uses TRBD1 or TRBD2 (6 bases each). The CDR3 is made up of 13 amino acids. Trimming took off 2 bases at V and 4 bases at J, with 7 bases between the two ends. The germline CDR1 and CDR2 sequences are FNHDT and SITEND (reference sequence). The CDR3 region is CASSMGAYAEQFF. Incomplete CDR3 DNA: TGTGCCAGCAGTATGGGGGCGTATGCTGAGCAGTTC.

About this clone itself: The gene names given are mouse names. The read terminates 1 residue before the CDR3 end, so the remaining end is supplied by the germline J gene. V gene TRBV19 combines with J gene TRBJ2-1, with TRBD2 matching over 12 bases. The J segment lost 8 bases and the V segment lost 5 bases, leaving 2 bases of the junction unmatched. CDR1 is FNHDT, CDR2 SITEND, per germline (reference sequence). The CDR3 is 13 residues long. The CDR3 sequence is CASRGTGGSEQFF. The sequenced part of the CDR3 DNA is TGTGCCAGCAGGGGGACTGGGGGGTCTGAGCAGTTC. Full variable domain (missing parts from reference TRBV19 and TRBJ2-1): GGIITQTPKFLIGQEGQKLTLKCQQNFNHDTMYWYRQDSGKGLRLIYYSITENDLQKGDLSEGYDASREKKSSFSLTVTSAQKNEMAVFLCASRGTGGSEQFFGPGTRLTVL.

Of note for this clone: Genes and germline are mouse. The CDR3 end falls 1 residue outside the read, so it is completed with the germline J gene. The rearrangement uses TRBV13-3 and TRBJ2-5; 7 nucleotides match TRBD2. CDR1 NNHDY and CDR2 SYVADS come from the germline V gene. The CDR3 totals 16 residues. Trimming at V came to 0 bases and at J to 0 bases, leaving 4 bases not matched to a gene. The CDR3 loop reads CASSDAGGLNQDTQYF. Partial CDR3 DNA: TGTGCCAGCAGTGATGCTGGGGGACTTAACCAAGACACCCAGTAC.

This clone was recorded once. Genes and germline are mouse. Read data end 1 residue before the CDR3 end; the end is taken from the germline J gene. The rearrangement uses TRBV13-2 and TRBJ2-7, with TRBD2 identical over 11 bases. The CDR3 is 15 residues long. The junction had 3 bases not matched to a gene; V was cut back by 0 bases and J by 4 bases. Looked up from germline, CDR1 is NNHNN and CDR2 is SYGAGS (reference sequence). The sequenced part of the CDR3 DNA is TGTGCCAGCGGTGATGCGACTGGGGGGGGGTATGAACAGTAC. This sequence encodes CASGDATGGGYEQY. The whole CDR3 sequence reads CASGDATGGGYEQYF.

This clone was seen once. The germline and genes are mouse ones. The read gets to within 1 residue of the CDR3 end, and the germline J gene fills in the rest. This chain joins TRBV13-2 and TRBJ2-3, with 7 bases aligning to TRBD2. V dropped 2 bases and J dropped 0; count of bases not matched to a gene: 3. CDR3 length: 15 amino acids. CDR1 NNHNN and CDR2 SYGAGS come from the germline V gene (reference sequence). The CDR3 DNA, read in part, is TGTGCCAGCGGTGAACTGGGGTCTAGTGCAGAAACGCTGTAT. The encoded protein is CASGELGSSAETLY. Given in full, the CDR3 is CASGELGSSAETLYF.

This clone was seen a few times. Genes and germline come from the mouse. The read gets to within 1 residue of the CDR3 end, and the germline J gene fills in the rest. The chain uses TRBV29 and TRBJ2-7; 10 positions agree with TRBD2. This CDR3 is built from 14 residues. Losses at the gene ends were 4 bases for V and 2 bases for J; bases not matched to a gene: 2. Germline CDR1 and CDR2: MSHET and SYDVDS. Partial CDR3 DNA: TGTGCTAGCAGTTGGGACTGGGGTCCCTATGAACAGTAC. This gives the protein CASSWDWGPYEQY. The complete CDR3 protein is CASSWDWGPYEQYF.

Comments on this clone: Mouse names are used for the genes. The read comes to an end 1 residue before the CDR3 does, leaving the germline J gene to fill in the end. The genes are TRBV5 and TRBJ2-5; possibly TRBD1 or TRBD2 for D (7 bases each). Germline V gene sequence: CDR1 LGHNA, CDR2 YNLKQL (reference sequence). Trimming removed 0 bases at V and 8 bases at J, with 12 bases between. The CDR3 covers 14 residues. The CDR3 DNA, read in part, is TGTGCCAGCAGCCAAGACAGGGGGGGAGGCACCCAGTAC. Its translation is CASSQDRGGGTQY. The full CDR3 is CASSQDRGGGTQYF.

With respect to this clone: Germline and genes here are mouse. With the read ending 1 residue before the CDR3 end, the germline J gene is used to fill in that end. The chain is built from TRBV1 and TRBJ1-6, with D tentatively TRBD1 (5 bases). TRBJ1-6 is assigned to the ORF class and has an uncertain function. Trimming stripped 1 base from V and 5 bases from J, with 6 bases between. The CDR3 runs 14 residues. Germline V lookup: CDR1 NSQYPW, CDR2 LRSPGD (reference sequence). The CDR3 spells CTCSAGGDNSPLYF. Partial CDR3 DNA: TGCACCTGCAGTGCAGGGGGCGATAATTCGCCCCTCTAC.

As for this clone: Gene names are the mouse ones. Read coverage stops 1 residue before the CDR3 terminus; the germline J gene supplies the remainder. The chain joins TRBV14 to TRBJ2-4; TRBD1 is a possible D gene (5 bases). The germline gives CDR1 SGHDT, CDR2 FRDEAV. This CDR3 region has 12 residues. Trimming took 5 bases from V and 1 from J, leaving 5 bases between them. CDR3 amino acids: CASRQGQNTLYF. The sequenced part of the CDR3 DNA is TGTGCCAGCAGACAGGGTCAAAACACCTTGTAC.

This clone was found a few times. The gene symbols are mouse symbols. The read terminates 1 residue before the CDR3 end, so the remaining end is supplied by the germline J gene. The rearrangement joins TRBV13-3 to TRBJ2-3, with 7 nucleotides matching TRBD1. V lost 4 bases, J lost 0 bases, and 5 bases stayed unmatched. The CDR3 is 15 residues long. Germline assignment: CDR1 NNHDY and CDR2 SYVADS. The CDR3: CASSPGTDSAETLYF. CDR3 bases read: TGTGCCAGCAGTCCCGGGACAGATAGTGCAGAAACGCTGTAT.

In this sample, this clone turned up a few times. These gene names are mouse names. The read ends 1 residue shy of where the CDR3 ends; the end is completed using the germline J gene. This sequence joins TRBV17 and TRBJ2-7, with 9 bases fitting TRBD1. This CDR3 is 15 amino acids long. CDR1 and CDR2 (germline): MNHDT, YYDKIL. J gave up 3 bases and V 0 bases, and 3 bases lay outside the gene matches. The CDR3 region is CASSRDKTGGYEQYF. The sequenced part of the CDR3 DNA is TGTGCTAGCAGTAGAGATAAGACAGGGGGCTATGAACAGTAC. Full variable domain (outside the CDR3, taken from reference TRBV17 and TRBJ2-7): DTTVKQNPRYKLARVGKPVNLICSQTMNHDTMYWYQKKPNQAPKLLLFYYDKILNREADTFEKFQSSRPNNSFCSLYIGSAGLEYSAMYLCASSRDKTGGYEQYFGPGTRLTVL.

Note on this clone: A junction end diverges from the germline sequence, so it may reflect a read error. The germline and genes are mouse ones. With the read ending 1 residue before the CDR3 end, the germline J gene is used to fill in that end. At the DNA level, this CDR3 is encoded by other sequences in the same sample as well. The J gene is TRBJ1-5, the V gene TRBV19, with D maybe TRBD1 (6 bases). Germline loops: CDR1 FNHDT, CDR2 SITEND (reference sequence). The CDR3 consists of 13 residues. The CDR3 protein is CASRRGFNQAPLF. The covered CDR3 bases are TGCGCCAGCAGAAGGGGGTTCAACCAGGCTCCGCTT. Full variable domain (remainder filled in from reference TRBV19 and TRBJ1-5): GGIITQTPKFLIGQEGQKLTLKCQQNFNHDTMYWYRQDSGKGLRLIYYSITENDLQKGDLSEGYDASREKKSSFSLTVTSAQKNEMAVFLCASRRGFNQAPLFGEGTRLSVL.

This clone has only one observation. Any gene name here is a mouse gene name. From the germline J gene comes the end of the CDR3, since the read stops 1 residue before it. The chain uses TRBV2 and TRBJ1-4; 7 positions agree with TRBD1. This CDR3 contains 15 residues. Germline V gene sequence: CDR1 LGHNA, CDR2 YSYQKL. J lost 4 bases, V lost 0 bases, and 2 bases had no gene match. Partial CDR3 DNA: TGTGCCAGCAGCCAAGAGAGGGGGCGCAACGAAAGATTATTT. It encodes CASSQERGRNERLF. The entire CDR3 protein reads CASSQERGRNERLFF.

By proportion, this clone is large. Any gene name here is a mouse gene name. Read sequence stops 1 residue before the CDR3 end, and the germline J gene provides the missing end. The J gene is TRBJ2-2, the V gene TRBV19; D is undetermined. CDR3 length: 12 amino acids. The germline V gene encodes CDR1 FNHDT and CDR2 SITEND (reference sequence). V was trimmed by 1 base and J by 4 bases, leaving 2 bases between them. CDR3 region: CASSIFTGQLYF. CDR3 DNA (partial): TGTGCCAGCAGTATATTCACCGGGCAGCTCTAC.

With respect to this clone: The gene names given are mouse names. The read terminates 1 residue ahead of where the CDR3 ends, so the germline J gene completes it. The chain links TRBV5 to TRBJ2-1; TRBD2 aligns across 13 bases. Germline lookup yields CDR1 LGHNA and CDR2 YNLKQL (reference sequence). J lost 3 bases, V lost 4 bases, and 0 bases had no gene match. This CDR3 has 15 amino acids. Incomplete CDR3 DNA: TGTGCCAGCAGCCGGGACTGGGGGGGCTATGCTGAGCAGTTC. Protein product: CASSRDWGGYAEQF. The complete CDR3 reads CASSRDWGGYAEQFF.

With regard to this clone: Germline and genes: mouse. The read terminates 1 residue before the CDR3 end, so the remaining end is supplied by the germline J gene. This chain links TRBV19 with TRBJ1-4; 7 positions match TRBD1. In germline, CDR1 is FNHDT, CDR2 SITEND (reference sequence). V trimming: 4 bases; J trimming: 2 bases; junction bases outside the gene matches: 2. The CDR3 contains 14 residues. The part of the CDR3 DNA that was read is TGTGCCAGCAGTGGGACAGTCTCCAACGAAAGATTATTT. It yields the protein CASSGTVSNERLF. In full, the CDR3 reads CASSGTVSNERLFF.

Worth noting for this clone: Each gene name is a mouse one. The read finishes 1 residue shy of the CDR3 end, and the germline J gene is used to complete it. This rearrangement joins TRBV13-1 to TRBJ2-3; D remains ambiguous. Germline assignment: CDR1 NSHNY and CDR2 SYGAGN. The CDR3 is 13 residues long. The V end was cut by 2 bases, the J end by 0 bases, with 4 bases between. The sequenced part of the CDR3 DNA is TGTGCCAGCAGTGAGGCGAGTGCAGAAACGCTGTAT. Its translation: CASSEASAETLY. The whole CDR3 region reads CASSEASAETLYF.